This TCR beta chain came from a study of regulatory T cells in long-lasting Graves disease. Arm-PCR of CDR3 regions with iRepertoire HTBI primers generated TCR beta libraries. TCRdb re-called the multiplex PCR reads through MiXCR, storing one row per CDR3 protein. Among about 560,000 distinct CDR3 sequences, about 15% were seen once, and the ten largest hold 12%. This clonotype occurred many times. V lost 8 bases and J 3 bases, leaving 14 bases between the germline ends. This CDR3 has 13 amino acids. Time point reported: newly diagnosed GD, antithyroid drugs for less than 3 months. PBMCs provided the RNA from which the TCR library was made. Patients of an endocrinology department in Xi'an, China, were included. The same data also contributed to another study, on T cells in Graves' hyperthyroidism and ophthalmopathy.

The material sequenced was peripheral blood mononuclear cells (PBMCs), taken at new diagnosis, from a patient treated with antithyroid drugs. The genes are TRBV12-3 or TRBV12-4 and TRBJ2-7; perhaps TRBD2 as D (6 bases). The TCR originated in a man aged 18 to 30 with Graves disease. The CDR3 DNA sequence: TGTGCCAGCTCCTCGGGGGAGTTCTACGAGCAGTACTTC. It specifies CASSSGEFYEQYF.